The rows below give T cell receptor beta chains drawn from one sample of a study of beta chain features in type 1 diabetes. This table comes from immunoSEQ multiplex PCR, and its TCRdb copy is limited to in-frame clones, with some not included. The table shows 900,000 or so clones, with 15% to 20% occurring only once. Sample: naive CD4+ T cells from blood. Every receptor here comes from a woman aged 18-30 years in good health. Both conserved end residues are part of each CDR3. The D gene is left open where the match is weak. Not all rows give a size; the values are once, few, many and, for expanded clones, a class.

j_call	d_call	v_call	clone_size	cdr3_nt	cdr3_aa
TRBJ2-1	TRBD2	TRBV29-1	few	TGCAGCGTTGAAGATTGGGGCGGTGGCGGGAGTGTCTCCGATGAGCAGTTCTTC	CSVEDWGGGGSVSDEQFF
TRBJ1-2	TRBD1	TRBV28	NA	TGTGCCAGCAGTTTCCCACAGGGGGCGGGTGGCTACACCTTC	CASSFPQGAGGYTF
TRBJ2-5	NA	TRBV28	few	TGTGCCAGCAGTTTATTATCAGAAGCGGAGACCCAGTACTTC	CASSLLSEAETQYF
TRBJ2-6	NA	TRBV9	NA	TGTGCCAGCAAAAACTCTGGGGCCAACGTCCTGACTTTC	CASKNSGANVLTF
TRBJ2-1	TRBD1	TRBV7-2	NA	TGTGCCAGCAGCTTAGGGAGGACAGGGCCGTTCTTC	CASSLGRTGPFF
TRBJ2-1	NA	TRBV9	NA	TGTGCCAGCAGCGTAACCAGCGGAGGCTTCAATGAGCAGTTCTTC	CASSVTSGGFNEQFF
TRBJ2-7	TRBD1	TRBV28	few	TGTGCCAGCAGTTCCGGGACAGGCTACTACGAGCAGTACTTC	CASSSGTGYYEQYF
TRBJ2-1	TRBD1	TRBV4-3	NA	TGCGCCAGCAGCCAGGACTGGACAGGTGACAATGAGCAGTTCTTC	CASSQDWTGDNEQFF
TRBJ1-1	NA	TRBV7-9	NA	TGTGCCAGCAGCTTAGCGTTTGGGTACACTGAAGCTTTCTTT	CASSLAFGYTEAFF
TRBJ1-1	NA	TRBV7-3	once	TGTGCCAGCAGCTTAGGGATTAACACTGAAGCTTTCTTT	CASSLGINTEAFF
TRBJ2-7	NA	TRBV28	few	TGTGCCAGCAGTTTTGGAGGGGCCGAGCAGTACTTC	CASSFGGAEQYF
TRBJ2-1	TRBD2	TRBV19	NA	TGTGCCAGTAGTATTTTGCGGGAGCTCTCCTACAATGAGCAGTTCTTC	CASSILRELSYNEQFF
TRBJ2-2	TRBD1	TRBV4-3	few	TGCGCCAGCAGCCCGGGACAGCTAAACACCGGGGAGCTGTTTTTT	CASSPGQLNTGELFF
TRBJ1-2	NA	TRBV2	NA	TGTGCCAGCATCCAGGGGACGGTTACCTATGGCTACACCTTC	CASIQGTVTYGYTF
TRBJ2-7	NA	TRBV28	few	TGTGCCAGCCTTGAGATTGGGGGTTCCTACGAGCAGTACTTC	CASLEIGGSYEQYF
TRBJ2-5	NA	TRBV7-8	NA	TGTGCCAGCAGCCCCACTCAAGAGACCCAGTACTTC	CASSPTQETQYF
TRBJ1-1	NA	TRBV27	NA	TGTGCCAGCTTCGGGGTTTCGGGACGAAGGTCTTTCTTT	CASFGVSGRRSFF
TRBJ2-1	TRBD2	TRBV5-1	few	TGCGCCAGCAGCTTGGGGCCTAGCGGGGCACTTACTAGGGGAAACAATGAGCAGTTCTTC	CASSLGPSGALTRGNNEQFF
TRBJ2-5	NA	TRBV5-6	NA	TGTGCCAGCAGCTCCCTAACCGACGGCTATCCTAACGGGGAGACCCAGTACTTC	CASSSLTDGYPNGETQYF
TRBJ2-1	TRBD2	TRBV18	few	TGTGCCAGCTCACCCAGGCTAGCGGGAGTTTCAGTGAATGAGCAGTTCTTC	CASSPRLAGVSVNEQFF
TRBJ2-5	NA	TRBV18	NA	TGTGCCAGCTCACCGGGCAGCACCCAAGAGACCCAGTACTTC	CASSPGSTQETQYF
TRBJ2-5	NA	TRBV7-2	few	TGTGCCAGCAGCTTAGGGCGAGAGACCCAGTACTTC	CASSLGRETQYF
TRBJ2-3	TRBD2	TRBV7-2	NA	TGTGCCAGCAGCCCGCCGGGACTAGCGGGAAAGGGGTATACGCAGTATTTT	CASSPPGLAGKGYTQYF
TRBJ2-7	TRBD2	TRBV7-9	NA	TGTGCCAGCAGCCCACGCCGGGAGGGATCCTACGAGCAGTACTTC	CASSPRREGSYEQYF
TRBJ2-7	TRBD2	TRBV19	NA	TGTGCCAGTAGTATCATAGCGGGAGGCCTAGTGAACTTC	CASSIIAGGLVNF
TRBJ2-3	TRBD2	TRBV5-1	NA	TGCGCCAGCAGCCCGGGGACTAGCGGACCCACAGATACGCAGTATTTT	CASSPGTSGPTDTQYF
TRBJ2-2	TRBD1	TRBV19	NA	TGTGCCAGTAGTAACCGGGACAGGGGGCGAATCTCCGGGGAGCTGTTTTTT	CASSNRDRGRISGELFF
TRBJ2-2	TRBD2	TRBV7-2	NA	TGTGCCAGCAGCCGGGGACTAGCGGGATCTAACACCGGGGAGCTGTTTTTT	CASSRGLAGSNTGELFF
TRBJ2-5	TRBD2	TRBV28	NA	TGTGCCACCAAAGCCGGGACTAGGCTACAAGAGACCCAGTACTTC	CATKAGTRLQETQYF
TRBJ1-1	NA	TRBV27	NA	TGTGCCAGCAGTTCCCGGACCGGTAGGACTGAAGCTTTCTTT	CASSSRTGRTEAFF
TRBJ2-7	NA	TRBV7-9	few	TGTGCCAGCAGCCCAACGGCCTTAGGTGGGGGTTACGAGCAGTACTTC	CASSPTALGGGYEQYF
TRBJ2-1	NA	TRBV2	NA	TGTGCCAGCGGGGGGGGCTATGAGCAGTTCTTC	CASGGGYEQFF
TRBJ2-3	NA	TRBV5-6	NA	TGTGCCAGCAGCTTAGGACCTAACACAGATACGCAGTATTTT	CASSLGPNTDTQYF
TRBJ2-7	NA	TRBV4-2	few	TGTGCCAGCAGCCAGGGTGAGTCGGGCTACGAGCAGTACTTC	CASSQGESGYEQYF
TRBJ1-1	TRBD1	TRBV6-6	NA	TGTGCCAGCAGTTACTCGAGCAGGGGGAGCACTGAAGCTTTCTTT	CASSYSSRGSTEAFF
TRBJ1-2	TRBD1	TRBV18	NA	TGTGCCAGCTCACCGACAGGGTCTAACTATGGCTACACCTTC	CASSPTGSNYGYTF
TRBJ2-3	NA	TRBV18	few	TGTGCCAGCTCACTATCTAGCACAGATACGCAGTATTTT	CASSLSSTDTQYF
TRBJ2-3	TRBD2	TRBV7-2	few	TGTGCCAGCAGCTTTTCGGGAGGGCCGGATACGCAGTATTTT	CASSFSGGPDTQYF
TRBJ2-2	TRBD2	TRBV9	few	TGTGCCAGCAGCGTCCGACTAGCGGGAGTCTCCGGGGAGCTGTTTTTT	CASSVRLAGVSGELFF
TRBJ1-2	NA	TRBV15	NA	TGTGCCACCAGCCCCATGGGGGGGTTTGGCTACACCTTC	CATSPMGGFGYTF
TRBJ2-7	TRBD1	TRBV6-5	NA	TGTGCCAGTAAAATAACAGGGGGCCCACTTGAGGAGCAGTACTTC	CASKITGGPLEEQYF
TRBJ2-3	TRBD2	TRBV2	NA	TGTGCCAGCAGTGAAGAGGCGGGAGGGCCAAATACGCAGTATTTT	CASSEEAGGPNTQYF
TRBJ2-1	NA	TRBV29-1	few	TGCAGCGTTTGGGACTCCTACAATGAGCAGTTCTTC	CSVWDSYNEQFF